This TCR beta chain was documented in a study of T cells after somatic rescue of genetic block. Trimming removed 0 bases from V and 5 bases from J; junction bases left unmatched: 1. The CDR3 runs to 15 residues. Germline V lookup: CDR1 PRHDT, CDR2 FYEKMQ (reference sequence). Some clones are missing from TCRdb's copy, which holds only in-frame ones; the method was immunoSEQ multiplex PCR. The sample lists about 15,000 clones, about three quarters occurring once. Sequencing input: peripheral blood mononuclear cells (PBMCs). This chain uses TRBV13 with TRBJ1-6; TRBD1 agrees at 7 bases. This clonotype was obtained from a man aged 18 to 30. This chain's CDR3 is CASSLGGQHNSPLHF. The CDR3 nucleotides are TGTGCCAGCAGCTTAGGGGGACAGCATAATTCACCCCTCCACTTT.